The rows below give T cell receptor beta chains drawn from one sample of a study of blood T cells in healthy people across ages. TCRdb reprocessed the 5' RACE reads via MiXCR and lists one record per CDR3 protein. The profile covers roughly 930,000 distinct CDR3 sequences, with under 50% appearing a single time and 13% taken by the ten largest. The specimen sequenced was blood. These receptors came from a man aged 30-40 years in good health. CDR3s include the opening cysteine and the closing phenylalanine or tryptophan. Fields, in order: J gene, V gene, D gene, CDR3 protein. D genes are given only for firm matches.

TRBJ2-6	TRBV9	NA	CASSPDTSYSGANVLTF
TRBJ1-2	TRBV25-1	NA	CASSTGGQYGYTF
TRBJ2-3	TRBV28	TRBD2	CANSSSGGVTDTQYF
TRBJ2-1	TRBV7-3	NA	CASSEGYNNEQFF
TRBJ2-5	TRBV29-1	NA	CSVSGRGTQETQYF
TRBJ2-6	TRBV28	TRBD2	CASSSQSGGPTGANVLTF
TRBJ1-2	TRBV2	TRBD1	CASSARDSLHGYTF
NA	TRBV6-6	TRBD1	CASSYFGQGASREQYF
TRBJ2-7	TRBV12-3/TRBV12-4	TRBD1	CASSPTGGLTSYEQYF
TRBJ2-1	TRBV5-1	TRBD2	CASSSTLRGGPYNEQFF
TRBJ1-1	TRBV21-1	NA	CARVQGPHTNTEAFF